This T cell receptor beta chain was sequenced in a study of identical twins. The CDR3 length is 14 residues. From germline, CDR1 is DFQATT and CDR2 SNEGSKA (reference sequence). V lost 4 bases, J lost 9 bases, and 13 bases stayed unmatched. TCRdb reprocessed the 5' RACE reads with MiXCR, giving one entry per CDR3 protein. The sample consists of 600,000 to 850,000 distinct CDR3 sequences, 18% of them appearing once. This clonotype came up many times. The data were also submitted as part of a second study, on T cells expressing NK-cell markers.

Sequencing input: PBMCs. The rearrangement uses TRBV20-1 and TRBJ1-1, with 8 bases matching TRBD1. This TCR derives from a woman between 18 and 30 years old in good health. CDR3 region: CSANLRGRKSQAFF. The DNA for the CDR3 is TGCAGTGCTAATCTCAGGGGGCGCAAATCCCAAGCTTTCTTT.